The rows below give T cell receptor beta chains drawn from one sample of a study of T cell clusters in autoimmune cytopenias. TCRdb reprocessed the multiplex PCR reads, keeping one entry per CDR3 protein, no DNA. Here the sample table reports approximately 11,000 distinct CDR3 sequences. The same specimen was also included in a second study, on T cell repertoires in aging, cancer and after chemotherapy.

The sequencing sample was made of peripheral blood. The receptors derive from a human donor in good health. The CDR3 runs from the conserved cysteine through the conserved F or W. Clone size is shown for a subset of rows, as once, few, many or a class of expanded clone.

>TRBJ2-3|NA|TRBV15|13
CATSSQFADTQYF
>TRBJ1-4|NA|TRBV6-5|13
CASLDAIDEKLFF
>TRBJ2-7|NA|TRBV18|14
CASSEDRVGPKQYF
>TRBJ2-7|NA|TRBV5-5|14
CASSLDRGYYEQYF
>TRBJ2-5|NA|TRBV12-3/TRBV12-4|13
CASSFGQLETQYF
>TRBJ2-2|NA|TRBV20-1|14
CSAAERGEAGELFF
>TRBJ2-5|NA|TRBV5-4|16
CASSLVNLGLRETQYF
>TRBJ2-3|NA|TRBV5-6|17
CASSWTGDPSTTDTQYF
>TRBJ2-7|NA|TRBV15|14
CATSRDITFGEQYF
>TRBJ2-7|NA|TRBV19|15
CASRRSGPTSYEQYF
>TRBJ2-1|medium-sized|TRBV19|15
CASVTGGGEGNEQFF
>TRBJ1-1|NA|TRBV29-1|13
CSVEAPGQIEAFF
>TRBJ1-1|NA|TRBV6-1|13
CASSPQANTEAFF
>TRBJ2-2|NA|TRBV5-6|16
CASSLRAGANTGELFF
>TRBJ1-2|NA|TRBV19|13
CASSIGFNYGYTF
>TRBJ2-1|NA|TRBV15|16
CATSREGAGSYNEQFF
>TRBJ2-2|medium-sized|TRBV15|16
CATSRDLGGVTGELFF
>TRBJ2-2|NA|TRBV18|21
CASSPNPGAVAGAQNTGELFF
>TRBJ2-1|NA|TRBV6-1|13
CASSPWPYNEQFF
>TRBJ2-1|NA|TRBV6-1|15
CASSLLAGGPNEQFF
>TRBJ2-5|NA|TRBV18|13
CASSPLEGETQYF
>TRBJ2-7|NA|TRBV5-1|12
CASSLSGYEQYF
>TRBJ1-3|NA|TRBV19|16
CASSMLGTGSGNTIYF
>TRBJ2-7|NA|TRBV6-5|15
CASSAIRGAGYEQYF
>TRBJ2-5|medium-sized|TRBV29-1|14
CSVVPLAGAETQYF
>TRBJ2-5|NA|TRBV7-9|15
CASSLTAAGPQTQYF
>TRBJ1-1|NA|TRBV5-4|15
CASSLDSQASTEAFF
>TRBJ2-7|NA|TRBV6-5|18
CASSYGQDRGPRSYEQYF
>TRBJ1-4|NA|TRBV27|17
CASSLRDRGLSNEKLFF
>TRBJ1-5|NA|TRBV12-3/TRBV12-4|14
CASSFTGVDQPQHF
>TRBJ1-1|NA|TRBV7-9|12
CASSPPRTEAFF
>TRBJ2-3|NA|TRBV5-6|16
CASSLELAGRTDTQYF
>TRBJ1-6|medium-sized|TRBV29-1|11
CSVEDGAALHF
>TRBJ2-1|NA|TRBV27|12
CASSLPGSEQFF
>TRBJ2-5|NA|TRBV5-1|16
CASSLAAGGPYNEQFF
>TRBJ2-1|NA|TRBV19|18
CASSIGLAGPSSYNEQFF